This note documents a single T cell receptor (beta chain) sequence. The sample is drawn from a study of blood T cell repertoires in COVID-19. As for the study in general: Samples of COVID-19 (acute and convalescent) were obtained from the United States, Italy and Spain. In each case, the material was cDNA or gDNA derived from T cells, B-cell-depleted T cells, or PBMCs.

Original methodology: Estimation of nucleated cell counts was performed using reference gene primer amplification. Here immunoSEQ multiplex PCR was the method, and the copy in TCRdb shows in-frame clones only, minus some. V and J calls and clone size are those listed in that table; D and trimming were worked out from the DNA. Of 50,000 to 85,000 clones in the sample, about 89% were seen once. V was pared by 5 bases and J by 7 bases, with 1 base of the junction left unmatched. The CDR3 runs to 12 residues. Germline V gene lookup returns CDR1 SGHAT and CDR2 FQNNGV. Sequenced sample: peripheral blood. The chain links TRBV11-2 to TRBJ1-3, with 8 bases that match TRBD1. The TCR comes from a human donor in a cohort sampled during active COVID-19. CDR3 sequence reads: CASSRQGNTIYF. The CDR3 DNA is TGTGCCAGCAGCCGACAGGGGAACACCATATATTTT.